Many counts were recorded for the clone carrying this T cell receptor beta chain. Its specificity is not known. A diagnosis was made from clinical symptoms together with serum thyroxine, TRAb, thyroid ultrasound and orbital computed tomography. Germline V gene data show CDR1 as LNHNV and CDR2 as YYDKDF (reference sequence). The CDR3 has 16 residues. V lost 0 bases and J lost 1, with 12 bases in between. Beta-chain TCR CDR3 regions were amplified from RNA transcripts. In the first round, RT-PCR was carried out with HTBI primers, and a multiplex PCR formed the second round. TCRdb reprocessed the multiplex PCR reads with MiXCR, giving one entry per CDR3 protein. The repertoire holds 230,000 or so distinct CDR3 sequences, with approximately 42% as singletons. This sample was included in a study of Graves' ophthalmopathy and Graves' hyperthyroidism. Study overall: Peripheral blood samples were taken at initial diagnosis, before any treatment.

Study-wide findings and caveats: With about 86% sensitivity and approximately 80% specificity, a 13-signature model separated ophthalmopathy from stable hyperthyroidism.

The receptor was isolated from an adult man with Graves' ophthalmopathy. The V call is TRBV15, the J call TRBJ2-5, with no clear D. The sample was peripheral blood. CDR3 sequence (DNA): TGTGCCACCAGCAGAGATAGGAACAGAGCCCAAGAGACCCAGTACTTC. Amino acid sequence: CATSRDRNRAQETQYF.